This section outlines one T cell receptor beta chain sequence together with its context. Its target is unknown. Some clones are missing from TCRdb's copy, which holds only in-frame ones; the method was immunoSEQ multiplex PCR. Of tens of thousands of clones listed, roughly 45% are singletons. Trimming stripped 3 bases from V and 3 bases from J, with 12 bases between. CDR3 length: 14 amino acids. The germline V gene encodes CDR1 SGDLS and CDR2 YYNGEE. This specimen comes from a study of cytotoxic CD8 clonotypes in ibrutinib-treated CLL. General study results and limits: Treatment saw public clonotypes, which were uncommon, either contract or stay stable. Sustained-remission and progressing patients diverged in sampling times. Clonality went higher at ibrutinib response and then dropped back toward baseline at progression.

The J gene is TRBJ1-2, the V gene TRBV9; D possibly corresponds to TRBD1 (5 bases). Sequenced material: PBMCs, taken before ibrutinib treatment. The receptor comes from a human donor with chronic lymphocytic leukemia. The CDR3: CASSAGGEHYGYTF. DNA for the CDR3: TGTGCCAGCAGCGCCGGGGGTGAACACTATGGCTACACCTTC. The complete variable domain, with remaining parts taken from reference TRBV9 and TRBJ1-2, reads DSGVTQTPKHLITATGQRVTLRCSPRSGDLSVYWYQQSLDQGLQFLIQYYNGEERAKGNILERFSAQQFPDLHSELNLSSLELGDSALYFCASSAGGEHYGYTFGSGTRLTVV.